This T cell receptor beta chain was observed in a study of blood T cell repertoires in COVID-19 (dated by TCRdb to the early 2020s). Context from the whole study: Samples covering the acute and convalescent phases of COVID-19 were provided by collaborators in the United States, Italy and Spain. The prospective study material was composed of cDNA or gDNA derived from T cells, B-cell-depleted T cells, or PBMCs. Subjects who had been exposed to COVID-19, were actively infected with it, or had recovered from it provided the deeply sampled blood TCRbeta repertoires that made up the dataset. The repertoires were released in a freely available public database intended as a resource for research on the immune response to SARS-CoV-2. The samples were drawn from the first 160 participants of the ongoing ImmuneRACE study and from 950 to 1,500 subjects provided by 6 global collaborators. A de-identified subject ID, COVID-19 status, age in years and sex were almost always included in the sample metadata. Where available, HLA class I and class II types were taken from metadata supplied by the sample provider and were not determined by assay-based typing. Overall results and qualifications from the work: Clinical and demographic metadata were provided uncurated, with the amount varying by source and participant.

TCRbeta CDR3 regions were amplified from genomic DNA using the immunoSEQ Assay, a bias-controlled multiplex PCR. The original pipeline was this. Nucleated cell counts per sample were estimated from amplification of reference gene primers within the assay. To quantify the absolute abundance of each unique TCRbeta CDR3 rearrangement, sequence reads were collapsed and filtered. For each sample, productive Simpson clonality was calculated by taking the square root of Simpson's diversity index across productive rearrangements. TCRdb holds this immuneACCESS table with in-frame rearrangements only. Some clones are missing; in checked studies, unresolved V genes explain under half, and the rest has no known cause. The DNA was the basis for D and trimming; V, J and clone size are from that table. The sample includes under 200,000 clones, with roughly 83% observed a single time. About 1.5% of the sample is in the top ten clones.

The collaborating institutions used their own protocols to collect whole blood in K2EDTA tubes. For TCRbeta analysis, collaborator samples were shipped as frozen whole blood, as isolated PBMCs, or as DNA extracted from either sample type. As for this clone: No cognate antigen has been identified for it. No clone much larger than this one lies a single base away; base qualities are absent.

The specimen was peripheral blood. The sequence was obtained from a human donor in a cohort sampled during active COVID-19.

The CDR3 sequence is CASSRPGQVKTYEQYF. The DNA reads TGTGCCAGCAGCCGTCCGGGACAGGTCAAGACCTACGAGCAGTACTTC. The chain uses TRBV11-2 and TRBJ2-7; a stretch of 8 junction bases matches TRBD1. Compared with germline, V lacks 5 bases and J lacks 2 bases; bases without a gene match: 11. Taken from the germline V gene, the CDR1 and CDR2 loops are SGHAT and FQNNGV. The CDR3 numbers 16 residues from cysteine through phenylalanine. This entry keeps only the CDR3 DNA: 48 bases, framed from base 1.